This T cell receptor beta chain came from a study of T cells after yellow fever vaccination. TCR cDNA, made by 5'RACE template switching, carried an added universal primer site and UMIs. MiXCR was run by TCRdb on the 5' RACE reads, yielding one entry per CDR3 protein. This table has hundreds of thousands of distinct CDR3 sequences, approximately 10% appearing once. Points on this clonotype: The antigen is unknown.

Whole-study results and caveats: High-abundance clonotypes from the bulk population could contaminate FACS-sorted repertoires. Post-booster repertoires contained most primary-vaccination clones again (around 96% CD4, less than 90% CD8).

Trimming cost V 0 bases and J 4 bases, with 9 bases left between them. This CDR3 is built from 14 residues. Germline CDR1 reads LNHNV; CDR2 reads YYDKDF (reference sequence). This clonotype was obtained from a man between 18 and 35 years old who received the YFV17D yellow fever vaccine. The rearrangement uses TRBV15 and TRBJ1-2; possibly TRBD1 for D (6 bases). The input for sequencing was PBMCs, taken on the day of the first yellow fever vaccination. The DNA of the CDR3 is TGTGCCACCAGCAGAGACCGGACAGCCTATGGCTACACCTTC. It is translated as CATSRDRTAYGYTF.